This T cell receptor beta chain was identified during a study of T cell responses to AZD1222 COVID-19 vaccine. CDR1 is SGHRS and CDR2 is YFSETQ in the germline V gene. Deletions cut 2 bases from V and 5 bases from J, with 15 bases between. CDR3 length equals 15 residues. Generated by immunoSEQ multiplex PCR, the TCRdb table keeps only in-frame clones and is missing some. The top ten hold approximately 5% of the sample, which has under 110,000 clones, roughly 90% seen once. This clone was seen once. This clonotype was obtained from an adult in good health. The sequencing used peripheral blood, collected on day 0 of AZD1222 vaccination. J is TRBJ2-3 and V is TRBV5-1; D possibly uses TRBD1 or TRBD2 (6 bases each). Here the CDR3 DNA reads TGCGCCAGCAGCTTTAGGGGGGTCGAAGGAGATACGCAGTATTTT. Its translation is CASSFRGVEGDTQYF. Together with reference TRBV5-1 and TRBJ2-3, the CDR3 gives the full variable domain: KAGVTQTPRYLIKTRGQQVTLSCSPISGHRSVSWYQQTPGQGLQFLFEYFSETQRNKGNFPGRFSGRQFSNSRSEMNVSTLELGDSALYLCASSFRGVEGDTQYFGPGTRLTVL.